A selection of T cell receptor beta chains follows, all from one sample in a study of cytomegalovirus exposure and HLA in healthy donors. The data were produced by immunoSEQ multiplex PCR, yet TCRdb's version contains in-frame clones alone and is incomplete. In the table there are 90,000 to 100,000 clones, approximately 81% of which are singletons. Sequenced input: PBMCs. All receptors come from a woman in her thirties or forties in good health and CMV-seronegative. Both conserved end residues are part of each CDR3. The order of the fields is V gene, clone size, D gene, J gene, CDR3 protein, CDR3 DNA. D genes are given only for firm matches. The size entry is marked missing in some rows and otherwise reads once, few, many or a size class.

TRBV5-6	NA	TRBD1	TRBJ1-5	CASSLAQGAPSNQPQHF	TGTGCCAGCAGCTTGGCACAGGGGGCGCCGAGCAATCAGCCCCAGCATTTT
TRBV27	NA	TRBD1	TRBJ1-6	CASSPTSGTGRVGNSPLHF	TGTGCCAGCAGTCCCACCTCCGGGACAGGGAGGGTGGGGAATTCACCCCTCCACTTT
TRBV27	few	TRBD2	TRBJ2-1	CASSLRDGRHKREQFF	TGTGCCAGCAGTTTAAGGGACGGGAGGCACAAGAGAGAGCAGTTCTTC
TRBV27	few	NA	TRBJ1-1	CASRDSPNTEAFF	TGTGCCAGCAGGGACAGCCCGAACACTGAAGCTTTCTTT
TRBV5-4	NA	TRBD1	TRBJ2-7	CASSMTGPGEQYF	TGTGCCAGCAGTATGACAGGGCCCGGCGAGCAGTACTTC
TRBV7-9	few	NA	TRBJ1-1	CASSLGAGEGTEAFF	TGTGCCAGCAGCCTTGGGGCGGGGGAAGGAACTGAAGCTTTCTTT
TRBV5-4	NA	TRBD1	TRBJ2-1	CASSFPGTGTRNEQFF	TGTGCCAGCAGCTTCCCGGGGACAGGGACGAGAAATGAGCAGTTCTTC
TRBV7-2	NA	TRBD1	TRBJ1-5	CASSPWGQSFGNQPQHF	TGTGCCAGCAGCCCCTGGGGACAGTCCTTCGGCAATCAGCCCCAGCATTTT
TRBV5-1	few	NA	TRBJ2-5	CASSSQETQYF	TGCGCCAGCAGCTCTCAAGAGACCCAGTACTTC
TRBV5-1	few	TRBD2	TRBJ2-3	CASSSGGTPDTQYF	TGCGCCAGCAGCTCCGGGGGGACCCCAGATACGCAGTATTTT
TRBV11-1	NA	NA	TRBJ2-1	CASRLGSHNEQFF	TGTGCCAGCAGACTAGGGTCCCACAATGAGCAGTTCTTC